This entry lists 18 T cell receptor beta chains sequenced from one sample in a study of T cell responses to AZD1222 COVID-19 vaccine. Measured with immunoSEQ multiplex PCR; TCRdb has only the in-frame clones, and not every one. This table has fewer than 180,000 clones, about 92% appearing once. The sample in question was peripheral blood, obtained 28 days after the second AZD1222 dose. Every receptor here comes from an adult who received the AZD1222 COVID-19 vaccine.

The rearrangement links TRBV5-6 to TRBJ1-6; a weak D match, TRBD1 (5 bases). Between the trimmed V and J ends, which lost 4 bases and 6 bases, there was a span of 17 bases. Per germline, CDR1 SGHDT and CDR2 YYEEEE. The CDR3 totals 16 residues. The CDR3 nucleotides read TGTGCCAGCAGCCAGGCCCGTGGTCAGGGTAATTCACCCCTCCACTTT. Protein product: CASSQARGQGNSPLHF.

The chain links TRBV19 to TRBJ1-5; no clear D. CDR3 size: 13 residues. Per germline, CDR1 LNHDA and CDR2 SQIVND (reference sequence). V lost 7 bases to trimming and J lost 0 bases, with 7 bases between them. CDR3 amino acids: CASMGVSNQPQHF. CDR3 sequence (DNA): TGTGCCAGTATGGGTGTTAGCAATCAGCCCCAGCATTTT.

The chain is built from TRBV11-2 and TRBJ2-7; D ambiguous. The V end lost 5 bases, the J end lost 0 bases, and 14 bases lay between the germline ends. The CDR3 runs to 15 residues. CDR1 SGHAT and CDR2 FQNNGV come from the germline V gene. The CDR3 bases are TGTGCCAGCAGCCCGAGAGCGTTTAGCTCCTACGAGCAGTACTTC. Translation: CASSPRAFSSYEQYF.

The J gene is TRBJ2-1, the V gene TRBV5-1, with 7 nucleotides matching TRBD2. The CDR3 spans 13 residues. Germline lookup yields CDR1 SGHRS and CDR2 YFSETQ. V was pared by 2 bases and J by 6 bases, with 2 bases of the junction left unmatched. For the CDR3, the DNA is TGCGCCAGCAGCTTCGGACTAGGCAATGAGCAGTTCTTC. Encoded protein: CASSFGLGNEQFF.

The chain employs TRBV27 and TRBJ2-7; D remains unclear. Trimming removed 5 bases from V and 5 bases from J, with 13 bases in between. Per the germline V gene, CDR1 is MNHEY and CDR2 is SMNVEV (reference sequence). The CDR3 is 13 residues long. The CDR3 sequence: CASSAMGIHEQYF. CDR3 DNA sequence: TGTGCCAGCAGTGCAATGGGTATCCACGAGCAGTACTTC.

The V call is TRBV2, the J call TRBJ1-2; TRBD1 matches at 9 bases. The V and J ends lost 6 bases and 5 bases, in that order; junction bases with no gene match: 10. Germline-derived CDR1 and CDR2 are SNHLY and FYNNEI. This CDR3 is built from 15 residues. The CDR3 region is CASRFRDRALYGYTF. CDR3 in DNA: TGTGCCAGCAGATTCCGGGACAGGGCACTATATGGCTACACCTTC.

The genes are TRBV24-1 and TRBJ2-3; D possibly matches TRBD1 or TRBD2 (6 bases each). The CDR3 is 15 amino acids. Germline V gives CDR1 KGHDR, CDR2 SFDVKD. Trimming left V 3 bases short and J 1 base short, with 10 bases between. CDR3 DNA sequence: TGTGCCACCAGTGATAGGGGGGCCCGCACAGATACGCAGTATTTT. Translating gives CATSDRGARTDTQYF.

Comment on this clone: The sample holds other DNA sequences that translate to the same CDR3. The genes are TRBV24-1 and TRBJ2-7; D is undetermined. Germline V lookup: CDR1 KGHDR, CDR2 SFDVKD. CDR3 length: 11 residues. With 1 base removed from V and 4 bases from J, the gap between germline ends came to 1 base. DNA of the CDR3: TGTGCCACCAGTGATTTATACGAGCAGTACTTC. It translates to CATSDLYEQYF.

The chain links TRBV6-5 to TRBJ2-7, with D unresolved. CDR3 length: 14 amino acids. The V gene's germline CDR1 is MNHEY and CDR2 SVGAGI. The ends were cut back, 6 bases at V and 2 bases at J, with 14 bases in the middle. CDR3 residues: CASSRLGPTYEQYF. The CDR3 coding sequence is TGTGCCAGCAGCCGACTCGGGCCAACCTACGAGCAGTACTTC.

This chain links TRBV9 with TRBJ1-1; D is undetermined. The CDR3 consists of 14 residues. V lost 0 bases to trimming and J lost 5 bases, with 11 bases between them. Germline values: CDR1 SGDLS, CDR2 YYNGEE. The CDR3 spells CASSVDPSGTEAFF. The DNA of the CDR3 is TGTGCCAGCAGCGTAGACCCCTCGGGGACTGAAGCTTTCTTT.

This clone was seen just once. The chain couples TRBV5-4 to TRBJ2-1, with 11 bases matching TRBD1. This CDR3 contains 16 residues. Per the germline V gene, CDR1 is SGHNT and CDR2 is YYREEE (reference sequence). With 0 bases clipped from V and 3 bases from J, the junction kept 2 bases outside the gene matches. The CDR3 nucleotides are TGTGCCAGCAGCTTGGATGGGACAGGGGGCTACAATGAGCAGTTCTTC. The encoded protein is CASSLDGTGGYNEQFF.

The chain has TRBV24-1 and TRBJ2-1; 8 bases align to TRBD1. Germline assignment: CDR1 KGHDR and CDR2 SFDVKD. V shed 4 bases and J 2 bases; nucleotides not matched to a gene: 3. The CDR3 consists of 15 residues. The CDR3 DNA follows: TGTGCCACCAGTGACAGGGGACAGGCCTACAATGAGCAGTTCTTC. Translating gives CATSDRGQAYNEQFF.

V gene TRBV7-7 combines with J gene TRBJ2-3, with 8 bases that match TRBD1. The CDR3 has 15 amino acids. The junction had 9 bases not matched to a gene; V was cut back by 8 bases and J by 2 bases. Germline V gene sequence: CDR1 SSHAT, CDR2 FNYEAQ (reference sequence). The CDR3 reads CASGAGRGPTDTQYF. The CDR3 DNA sequence: TGTGCCAGCGGGGCAGGCAGGGGGCCCACAGATACGCAGTATTTT. Using reference TRBV7-7 and TRBJ2-3 for the parts outside the CDR3, the full variable domain is GAGVSQSPRYKVTKRGQDVTLRCDPISSHATLYWYQQALGQGPEFLTYFNYEAQPDKSGLPSDRFSAERPEGSISTLTIQRTEQRDSAMYRCASGAGRGPTDTQYFGPGTRLTVL.

The rearrangement links TRBV10-3 to TRBJ2-2; D is uncertain. The germline CDR1 and CDR2 sequences are ENHRY and SYGVKD. This CDR3 comprises 16 residues. V was pared by 4 bases and J by 7 bases, with 19 bases between. The CDR3 coding sequence is TGTGCCATCAGTGGGGCCCAGGATCGGGTGAACGGGGAGCTGTTTTTT. This gives the protein CAISGAQDRVNGELFF.

The chain recombines TRBV3-1 (or the pseudogene TRBV3-2) with TRBJ2-7; 9 nucleotides line up with TRBD2. The CDR3 runs 15 residues. Losses at the gene ends were 1 base for V and 3 bases for J; bases not matched to a gene: 4. The germline CDR1 and CDR2 sequences are LGHDT and YNNKEL (reference sequence). CDR3 sequence reads: CASSQARTSVYEQYF. The CDR3 nucleotides are TGTGCCAGCAGCCAAGCTCGGACTAGCGTCTACGAGCAGTACTTC.

The rearrangement links TRBV10-3 to TRBJ1-2; TRBD1 matches 9 bases. The germline gives CDR1 ENHRY, CDR2 SYGVKD. V shed 6 bases, J shed 1 base, and the junction held 6 bases outside the gene matches. This CDR3 has 15 residues. As DNA, the CDR3 is TGTGCCATCAGAGCCGGGACAGGGAGTAACTATGGCTACACCTTC. It yields the protein CAIRAGTGSNYGYTF.

The V call is TRBV10-1, the J call TRBJ1-3; D is ambiguous. The V gene lost 8 bases and the J gene lost 3 bases, with 14 bases spanning the gap. The V gene's germline CDR1 is WNHNN and CDR2 SYGVQD (reference sequence). CDR3 length: 14 amino acids. The CDR3 DNA is TGCGCCAGCCCCTCGGGGAAGGGTGGAAACACCATATATTTT. It yields the protein CASPSGKGGNTIYF.

The chain couples TRBV6-5 to TRBJ2-1; D remains unclear. Germline V gene data show CDR1 as MNHEY and CDR2 as SVGAGI. Trimming took 3 bases from V and 7 from J, leaving 13 bases between them. The CDR3 length is 14 residues. The CDR3 reads CASSYTDLRNEQFF. For the CDR3, the DNA is TGTGCCAGCAGTTATACGGATCTGAGGAATGAGCAGTTCTTC.